This entry concerns a single T cell receptor (beta chain). Generated by immunoSEQ multiplex PCR, the TCRdb table keeps only in-frame clones and is missing some. The sample carries about 200,000 clones, about 90% recorded once. The record originates from a study of blood T cell repertoires in COVID-19. Overall study: From T cells, B-cell-depleted T cells, or PBMCs came the material, which was cDNA or gDNA.

Trimming took off 2 bases at V and 4 bases at J, with 9 bases between the two ends. The germline V gene encodes CDR1 MNHNS and CDR2 SASEGT. The CDR3 has 14 amino acids. The sequence was collected from a man between 18 and 35 years old with active or convalescent COVID-19. The chain is built from TRBV6-1 and TRBJ2-1, with D unclear. Sequenced material: peripheral blood. The CDR3 DNA reads as TGTGCCAGCAGTGAATTTGGCAGTTACAATGAGCAGTTCTTC. It yields the protein CASSEFGSYNEQFF.